This TCR beta chain came from a study of blood T cell repertoires in COVID-19. Study information: Both acute and convalescent COVID-19 samples were obtained from the United States, Italy and Spain. T cells, B-cell-depleted T cells, or PBMCs supplied cDNA or gDNA.

Original analysis: Reference gene primer amplification gave nucleated cell count estimates. Clones were sequenced by immunoSEQ multiplex PCR, and TCRdb holds only the in-frame ones, with some missing. The D gene and trimming were derived from the DNA, and the V and J assignments and clone size from that table. Here the sample spans a few hundred thousand clones, about 90% being singletons. From germline, CDR1 is SNHLY and CDR2 FYNNEI. This CDR3 has 15 residues. The ends lost 6 bases at V and 3 bases at J; junction bases unmatched: 7. The J gene is TRBJ2-2, the V gene TRBV2; 7 nucleotides agree with TRBD1. This receptor was identified in a man between 18 and 29 years old with active or convalescent COVID-19. The specimen was peripheral blood. The CDR3 loop reads CASRPGTVDTGELFF. DNA of the CDR3: TGTGCCAGCAGGCCTGGGACAGTGGACACCGGGGAGCTGTTTTTT. Together with reference TRBV2 and TRBJ2-2, the CDR3 gives the full variable domain: EPEVTQTPSHQVTQMGQEVILRCVPISNHLYFYWYRQILGQKVEFLVSFYNNEISEKSEIFDDQFSVERPDGSNFTLKIRSTKLEDSAMYFCASRPGTVDTGELFFGEGSRLTVL.